This TCR beta chain derives from a study of T-cell reconstitution after alpha-beta-depleted transplantation in children. This clonotype showed up just a few times. V gave up 2 bases and J gave up 6 bases; unmatched junction bases: 2. This CDR3 is 14 amino acids long. From germline, CDR1 is LNHNV and CDR2 YYDKDF (reference sequence). As it was prepared, the TCRbeta library received unique molecular identifiers. TCRdb used MiXCR to reprocess the PCR reads, holding one entry per CDR3 protein. The table has about 540,000 distinct CDR3 sequences, 15% to 20% seen once. Sequencing used PBMCs from the stem cell graft donor, obtained from the stem cell graft. The chain is built from TRBV15 and TRBJ1-5, with 9 bases identical to TRBD1. The sequence was obtained from a human donor who donated a stem cell graft to a child with acute lymphoblastic leukemia. The CDR3 nucleotides read TGTGCCACCAGCAGACCGACAGGGGGTCAGCCCCAGCATTTT. This encodes CATSRPTGGQPQHF.